The T cell receptor (beta chain) described here comes from a study of vaccination and CD4 T cells after COVID-19. The V end lost 0 bases, the J end lost 1 base, and 13 bases lay between the germline ends. The germline gives CDR1 MNHEY, CDR2 SVGAGI. The CDR3 is 17 amino acids. Sample treatment: roughly ten-day PBMC culture with coronavirus spike peptide pools or control peptides (ViraFEST assay). This clonotype was observed a handful of times. Its antigen remains unknown. The Oncomine TCR Beta short-read assay sequenced DNA from cultured CD4+ T cells. After culture, CD4+ T cells served as the source for genomic DNA extraction. TCRdb itself ran the PCR reads through MiXCR, one entry per CDR3 protein. The sample consists of some 15,000 distinct CDR3 sequences, 42% of them appearing once.

Specimen: cultured CD4+ T cells from blood. The chain employs TRBV6-5 and TRBJ1-5; a weak D match, TRBD1 (5 bases). The receptor was isolated from a human donor with COVID-19. The CDR3 here is CASSYSSPGGSNQPQHF. For the CDR3, the DNA is TGTGCCAGCAGTTACTCGAGTCCGGGGGGGAGCAATCAGCCCCAGCATTTT.